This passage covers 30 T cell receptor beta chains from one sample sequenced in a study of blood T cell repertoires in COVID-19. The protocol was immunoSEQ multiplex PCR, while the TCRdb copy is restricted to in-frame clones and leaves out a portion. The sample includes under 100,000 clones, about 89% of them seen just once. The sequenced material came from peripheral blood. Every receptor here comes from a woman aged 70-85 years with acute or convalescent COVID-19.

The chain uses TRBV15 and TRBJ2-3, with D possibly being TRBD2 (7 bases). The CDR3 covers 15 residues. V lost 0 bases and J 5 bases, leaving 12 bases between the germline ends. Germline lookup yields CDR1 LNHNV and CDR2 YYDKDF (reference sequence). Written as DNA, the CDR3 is TGTGCCACCAGCAGAGACAGGGGAGGGAGAGATACGCAGTATTTT. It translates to CATSRDRGGRDTQYF.

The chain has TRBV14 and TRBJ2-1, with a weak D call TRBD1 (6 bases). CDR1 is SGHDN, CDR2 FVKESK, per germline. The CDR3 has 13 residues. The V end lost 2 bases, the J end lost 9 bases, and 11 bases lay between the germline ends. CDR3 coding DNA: TGTGCCAGCAGCCAAAGACAGGACGGTGAGCAGTTCTTC. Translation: CASSQRQDGEQFF.

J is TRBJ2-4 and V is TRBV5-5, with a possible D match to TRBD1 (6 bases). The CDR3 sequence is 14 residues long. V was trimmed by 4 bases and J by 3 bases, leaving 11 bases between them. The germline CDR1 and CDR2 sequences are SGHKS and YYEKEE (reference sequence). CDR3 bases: TGTGCCAGCAGCATAGAGGGGGACAAAAACATTCAGTACTTC. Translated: CASSIEGDKNIQYF.

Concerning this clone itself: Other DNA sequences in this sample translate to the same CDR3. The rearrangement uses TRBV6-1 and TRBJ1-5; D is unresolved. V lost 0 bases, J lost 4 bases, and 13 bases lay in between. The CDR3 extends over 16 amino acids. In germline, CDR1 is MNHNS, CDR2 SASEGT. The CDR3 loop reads CASSEAVGVGNQPQHF. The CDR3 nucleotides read TGTGCCAGCAGTGAAGCGGTCGGGGTTGGTAATCAGCCCCAGCATTTT.

Written as DNA, the CDR3 is TGTGCCAGCAGCTTAGCCAACATAGGACTAGCAAGCCAAGAGACCCAGTACTTC. This gives the protein CASSLANIGLASQETQYF. The chain joins TRBV7-9 to TRBJ2-5, with 8 bases fitting TRBD2. CDR1 and CDR2 (germline): SEHNR, FQNEAQ (reference sequence). J was trimmed by 1 base and V by 0 bases; bases with no gene match: 10. CDR3 length: 18 amino acids.

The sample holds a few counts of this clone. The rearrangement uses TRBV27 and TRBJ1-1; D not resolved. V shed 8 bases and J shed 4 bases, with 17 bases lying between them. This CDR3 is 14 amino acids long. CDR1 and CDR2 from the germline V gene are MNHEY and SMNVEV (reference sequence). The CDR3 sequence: CASGTRQAGTEAFF. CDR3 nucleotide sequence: TGTGCCAGCGGAACTCGGCAGGCGGGCACTGAAGCTTTCTTT.

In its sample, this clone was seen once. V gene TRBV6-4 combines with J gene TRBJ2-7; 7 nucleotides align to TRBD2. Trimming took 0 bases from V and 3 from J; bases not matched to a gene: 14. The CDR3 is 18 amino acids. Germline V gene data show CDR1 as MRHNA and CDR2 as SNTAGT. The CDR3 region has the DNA TGTGCCAGCAGTGACTCGGGGGGGAACACCCAGAGTCACTACGAGCAGTACGTC. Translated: CASSDSGGNTQSHYEQYV.

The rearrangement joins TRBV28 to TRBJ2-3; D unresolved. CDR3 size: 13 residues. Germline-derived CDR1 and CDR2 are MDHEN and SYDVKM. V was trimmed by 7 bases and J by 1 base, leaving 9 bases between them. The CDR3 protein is CASMSPGTDTQYF. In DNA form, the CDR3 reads TGTGCCAGCATGTCCCCAGGCACAGATACGCAGTATTTT.

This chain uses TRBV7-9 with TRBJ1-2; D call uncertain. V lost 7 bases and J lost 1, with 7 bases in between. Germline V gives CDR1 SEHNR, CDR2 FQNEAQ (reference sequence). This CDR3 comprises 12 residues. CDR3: CASNSRNYGYTF. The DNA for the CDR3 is TGTGCCAGCAACTCGCGTAACTATGGCTACACCTTC.

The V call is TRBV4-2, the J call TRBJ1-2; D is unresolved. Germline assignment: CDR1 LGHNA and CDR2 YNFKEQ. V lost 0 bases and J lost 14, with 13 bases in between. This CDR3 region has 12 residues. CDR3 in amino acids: CASSQERSLATF. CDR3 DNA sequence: TGTGCCAGCAGCCAAGAGCGGTCGCTAGCTACCTTC.

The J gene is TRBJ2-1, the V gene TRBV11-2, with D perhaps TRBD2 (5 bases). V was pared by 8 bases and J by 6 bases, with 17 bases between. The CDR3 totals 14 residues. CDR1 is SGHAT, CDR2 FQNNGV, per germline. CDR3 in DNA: TGTGCCAGCCAACTAGGGATTCGTCCCAATGAGCAGTTCTTC. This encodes CASQLGIRPNEQFF.

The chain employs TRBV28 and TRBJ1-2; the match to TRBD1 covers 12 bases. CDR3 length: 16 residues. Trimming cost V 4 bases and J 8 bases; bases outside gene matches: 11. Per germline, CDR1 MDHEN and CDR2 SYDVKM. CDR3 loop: CASSSPGTGGAWGYTF. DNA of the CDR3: TGTGCCAGCAGTTCACCCGGGACAGGGGGCGCGTGGGGCTACACCTTC.

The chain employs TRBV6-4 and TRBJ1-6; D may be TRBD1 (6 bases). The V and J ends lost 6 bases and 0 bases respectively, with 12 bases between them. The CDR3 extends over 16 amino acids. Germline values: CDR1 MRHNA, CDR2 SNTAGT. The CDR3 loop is CASRGQGSSYNSPLHF. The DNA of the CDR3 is TGTGCCAGCAGGGGACAAGGGAGCTCCTATAATTCACCCCTCCACTTT.

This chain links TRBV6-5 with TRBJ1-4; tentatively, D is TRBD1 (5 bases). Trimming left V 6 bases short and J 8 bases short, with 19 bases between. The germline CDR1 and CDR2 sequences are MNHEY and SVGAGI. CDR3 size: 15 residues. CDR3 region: CASSHTAGVGEKLFF. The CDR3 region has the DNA TGTGCCAGCAGCCATACTGCGGGGGTAGGCGAAAAACTGTTTTTT.

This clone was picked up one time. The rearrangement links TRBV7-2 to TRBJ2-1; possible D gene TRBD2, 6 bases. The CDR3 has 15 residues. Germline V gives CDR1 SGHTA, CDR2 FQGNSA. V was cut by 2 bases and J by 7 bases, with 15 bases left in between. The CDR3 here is CASSLFGGGRNEQFF. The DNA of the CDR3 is TGTGCCAGCAGCTTATTCGGGGGAGGTCGGAATGAGCAGTTCTTC.

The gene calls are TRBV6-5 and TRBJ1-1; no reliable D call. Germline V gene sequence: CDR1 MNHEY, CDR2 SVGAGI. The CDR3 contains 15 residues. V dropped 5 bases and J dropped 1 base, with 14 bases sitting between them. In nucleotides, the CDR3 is TGTGCCAGCAGTCCAAACGTATGGAGGAACACTGAAGCTTTCTTT. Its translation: CASSPNVWRNTEAFF.

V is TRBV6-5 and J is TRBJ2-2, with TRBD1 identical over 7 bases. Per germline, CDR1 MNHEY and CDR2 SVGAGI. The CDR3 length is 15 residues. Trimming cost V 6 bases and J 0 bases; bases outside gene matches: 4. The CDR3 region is CASRTGSANTGELFF. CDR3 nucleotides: TGTGCCAGCAGGACAGGGTCTGCGAACACCGGGGAGCTGTTTTTT.

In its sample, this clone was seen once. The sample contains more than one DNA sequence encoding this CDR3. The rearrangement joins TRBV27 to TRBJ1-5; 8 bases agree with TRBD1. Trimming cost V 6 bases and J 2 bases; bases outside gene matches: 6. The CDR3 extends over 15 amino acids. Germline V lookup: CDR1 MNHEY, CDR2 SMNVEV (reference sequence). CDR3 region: CASRGTGRRNQPQHF. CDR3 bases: TGTGCCAGCAGGGGGACAGGTAGACGCAATCAGCCCCAGCATTTT.

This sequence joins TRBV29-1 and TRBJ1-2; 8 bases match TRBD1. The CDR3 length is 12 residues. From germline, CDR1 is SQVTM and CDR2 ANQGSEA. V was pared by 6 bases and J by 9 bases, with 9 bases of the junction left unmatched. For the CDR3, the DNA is TGCAGCGTGCTCCGACAGGGGAATCGCTACACCTTC. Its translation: CSVLRQGNRYTF.

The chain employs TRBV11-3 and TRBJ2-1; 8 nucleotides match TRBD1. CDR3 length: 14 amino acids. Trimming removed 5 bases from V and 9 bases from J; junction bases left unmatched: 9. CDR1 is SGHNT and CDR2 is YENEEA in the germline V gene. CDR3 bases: TGTGCCAGCAGCCCCCGCAGGGGGCTTGGTGAGCAGTTCTTC. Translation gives CASSPRRGLGEQFF. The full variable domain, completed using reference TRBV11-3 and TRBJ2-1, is EAGVVQSPRYKIIEKKQPVAFWCNPISGHNTLYWYLQNLGQGPELLIRYENEEAVDDSQLPKDRFSAERLKGVDSTLKIQPAELGDSAVYLCASSPRRGLGEQFFGPGTRLTVL.

CDR3 DNA: TGTGCCAGCACCGGGCGGGAGGGCCAGGTGTATACGCAGTATTTT. This translates into CASTGREGQVYTQYF. The rearrangement uses TRBV28 and TRBJ2-3; 9 positions agree with TRBD2. Germline lookup yields CDR1 MDHEN and CDR2 SYDVKM. There are 15 residues in the CDR3. The V and J ends lost 7 bases and 7 bases, in that order; junction bases with no gene match: 12.

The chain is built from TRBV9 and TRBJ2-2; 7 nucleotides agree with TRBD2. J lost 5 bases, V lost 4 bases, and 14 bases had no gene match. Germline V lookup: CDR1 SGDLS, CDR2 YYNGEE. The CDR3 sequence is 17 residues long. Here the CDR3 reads CASSPRAGEVGTGELFF. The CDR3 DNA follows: TGTGCCAGCAGCCCCCGGGCGGGAGAGGTAGGGACCGGGGAGCTGTTTTTT.

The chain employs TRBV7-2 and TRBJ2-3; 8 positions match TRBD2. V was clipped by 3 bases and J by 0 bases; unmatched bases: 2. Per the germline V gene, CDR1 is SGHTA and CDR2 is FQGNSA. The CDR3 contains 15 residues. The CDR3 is CASSFPSGSTDTQYF. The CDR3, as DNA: TGTGCCAGCAGCTTCCCTAGCGGGAGCACAGATACGCAGTATTTT.

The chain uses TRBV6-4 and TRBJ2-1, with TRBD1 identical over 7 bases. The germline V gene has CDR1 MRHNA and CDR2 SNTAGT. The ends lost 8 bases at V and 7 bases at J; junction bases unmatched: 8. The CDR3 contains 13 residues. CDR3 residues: CASGSTGRNEQFF. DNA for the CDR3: TGTGCCAGCGGATCGACAGGGAGAAATGAGCAGTTCTTC.

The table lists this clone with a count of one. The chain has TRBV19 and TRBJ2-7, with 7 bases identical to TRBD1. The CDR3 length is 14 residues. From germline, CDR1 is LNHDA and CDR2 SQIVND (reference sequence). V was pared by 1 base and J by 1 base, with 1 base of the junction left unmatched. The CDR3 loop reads CASSIVGQSYEQYF. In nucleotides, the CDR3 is TGTGCCAGTAGTATAGTGGGACAGTCCTACGAGCAGTACTTC.

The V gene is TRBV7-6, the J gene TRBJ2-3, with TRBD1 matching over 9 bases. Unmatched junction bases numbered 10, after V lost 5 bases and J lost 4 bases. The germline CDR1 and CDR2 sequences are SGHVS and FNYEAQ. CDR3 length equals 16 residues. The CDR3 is CASSPPGQGVSDTQYF. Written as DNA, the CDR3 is TGTGCCAGCAGCCCCCCGGGACAGGGAGTTTCAGATACGCAGTATTTT.

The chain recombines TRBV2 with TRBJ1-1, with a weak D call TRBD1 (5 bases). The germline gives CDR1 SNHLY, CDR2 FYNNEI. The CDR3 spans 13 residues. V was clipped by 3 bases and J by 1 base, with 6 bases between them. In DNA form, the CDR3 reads TGTGCCAGCAGTGAGGGGGGGAACACTGAAGCTTTCTTT. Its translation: CASSEGGNTEAFF.

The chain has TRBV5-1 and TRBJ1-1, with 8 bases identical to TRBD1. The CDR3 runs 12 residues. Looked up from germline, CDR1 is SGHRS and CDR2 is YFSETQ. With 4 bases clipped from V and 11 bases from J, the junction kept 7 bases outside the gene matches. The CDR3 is CASSHGQGVAFF. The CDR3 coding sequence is TGCGCCAGCAGCCACGGACAGGGCGTCGCTTTCTTT. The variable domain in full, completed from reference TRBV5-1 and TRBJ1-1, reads KAGVTQTPRYLIKTRGQQVTLSCSPISGHRSVSWYQQTPGQGLQFLFEYFSETQRNKGNFPGRFSGRQFSNSRSEMNVSTLELGDSALYLCASSHGQGVAFFGQGTRLTVV.

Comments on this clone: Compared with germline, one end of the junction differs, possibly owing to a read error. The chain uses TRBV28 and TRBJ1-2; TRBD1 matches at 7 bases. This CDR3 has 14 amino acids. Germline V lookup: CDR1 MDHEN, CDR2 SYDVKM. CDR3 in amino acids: CASREYRGIRGCTF. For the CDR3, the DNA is TGTGCCAGCAGGGAGTACAGGGGCATTCGGGGCTGCACCTTC.

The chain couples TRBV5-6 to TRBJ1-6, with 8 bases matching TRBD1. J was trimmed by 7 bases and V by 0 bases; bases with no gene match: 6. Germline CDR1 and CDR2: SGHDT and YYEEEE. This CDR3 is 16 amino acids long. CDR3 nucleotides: TGTGCCAGCAGCTTGGTCCTGGGACAGGCAAATTCACCCCTCCACTTT. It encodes CASSLVLGQANSPLHF.